The source of this TCR beta chain is a study of blood T cell repertoires in COVID-19. In the study overall: The United States, Italy and Spain provided the acute and convalescent COVID-19 samples. Nucleic acid was either cDNA or gDNA, and it came from T cells, B-cell-depleted T cells, or PBMCs.

In the original processing: Reference gene primers were amplified, and this amplification served to estimate nucleated cell counts. Generated by immunoSEQ multiplex PCR, the TCRdb table keeps only in-frame clones and is missing some. V, J and clone size derive from that table, while D and trimming were established from the DNA sequence. The sample has tens of thousands of clones, 75% to 90% seen once. The CDR3 has 16 residues. Germline V CDR1 and CDR2: ENHRY, SYGVKD. The V end lost 2 bases, the J end lost 8 bases, and 21 bases lay between the germline ends. Input material: peripheral blood. This clonotype was sampled from a woman at least 80 years old with active or convalescent COVID-19. This sequence joins TRBV10-3 and TRBJ1-2; D not certain. The CDR3 here is CAISETIGSKAVGYTF. In nucleotides, the CDR3 is TGTGCCATCAGTGAGACCATCGGGTCTAAGGCGGTAGGCTACACCTTC.